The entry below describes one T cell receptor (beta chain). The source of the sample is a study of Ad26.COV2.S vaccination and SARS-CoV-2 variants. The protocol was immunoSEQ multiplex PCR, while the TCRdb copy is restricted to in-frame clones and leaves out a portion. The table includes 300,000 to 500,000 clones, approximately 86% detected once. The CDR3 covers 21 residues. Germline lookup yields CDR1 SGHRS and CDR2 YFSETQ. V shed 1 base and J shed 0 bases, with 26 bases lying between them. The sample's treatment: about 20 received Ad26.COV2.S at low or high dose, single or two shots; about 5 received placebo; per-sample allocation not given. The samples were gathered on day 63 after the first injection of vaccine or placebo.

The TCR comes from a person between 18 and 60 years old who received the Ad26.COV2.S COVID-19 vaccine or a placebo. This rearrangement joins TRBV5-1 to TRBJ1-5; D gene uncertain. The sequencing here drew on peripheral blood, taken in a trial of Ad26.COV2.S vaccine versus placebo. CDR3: CASSLQNGLGRTDYSNQPQHF. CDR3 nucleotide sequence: TGCGCCAGCAGCTTGCAAAACGGATTAGGACGGACGGATTATAGCAATCAGCCCCAGCATTTT. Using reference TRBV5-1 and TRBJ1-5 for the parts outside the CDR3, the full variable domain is KAGVTQTPRYLIKTRGQQVTLSCSPISGHRSVSWYQQTPGQGLQFLFEYFSETQRNKGNFPGRFSGRQFSNSRSEMNVSTLELGDSALYLCASSLQNGLGRTDYSNQPQHFGDGTRLSIL.